This TCR beta chain stems from a study of blood T cells in healthy people across ages. Then a second PCR, running roughly 7 to 11 cycles, was carried out with a sample-barcoded 5' primer and a J-beta primer mix. TCRdb analysed the 5' RACE reads with MiXCR anew, one entry per CDR3 protein. The sample contains under 1,000,000 distinct CDR3 sequences, approximately 35% of which appear only once. J was trimmed by 7 bases and V by 4 bases; bases with no gene match: 9. The CDR3 spans 15 residues. The V gene's germline CDR1 is SGHDN and CDR2 FVKESK. At least 5 micrograms of total RNA were extracted per sample.

The source is a young man in good health. V usage is TRBV14 and J usage is TRBJ2-1, with TRBD1 identical over 8 bases. Sequenced: blood. CDR3 region: CASSRTDRVKNEQFF. The DNA for the CDR3 is TGTGCCAGCAGCCGAACGGACAGGGTGAAGAATGAGCAGTTCTTC.